This T cell receptor beta chain derives from a study of cytomegalovirus exposure and HLA in healthy donors. V was pared by 6 bases and J by 1 base, with 9 bases between. The CDR3 covers 13 residues. CDR1 and CDR2 from the germline V gene are MRHNA and SNTAGT. Primers for the PCR totalled 60 Vbeta and 13 Jbeta. Repertoires were generated with immunoSEQ multiplex PCR, while TCRdb's copy carries only in-frame clones and drops some. This sample's clone table lists about 52,000 clones. Sequenced input: PBMCs. This sequence originates from a woman in her fifties or sixties in good health and CMV-seropositive. J is TRBJ1-1 and V is TRBV6-4; D call uncertain. The CDR3 DNA reads TGTGCCAGCAGCCTTAGACAGAACACTGAAGCTTTCTTT. This encodes CASSLRQNTEAFF.